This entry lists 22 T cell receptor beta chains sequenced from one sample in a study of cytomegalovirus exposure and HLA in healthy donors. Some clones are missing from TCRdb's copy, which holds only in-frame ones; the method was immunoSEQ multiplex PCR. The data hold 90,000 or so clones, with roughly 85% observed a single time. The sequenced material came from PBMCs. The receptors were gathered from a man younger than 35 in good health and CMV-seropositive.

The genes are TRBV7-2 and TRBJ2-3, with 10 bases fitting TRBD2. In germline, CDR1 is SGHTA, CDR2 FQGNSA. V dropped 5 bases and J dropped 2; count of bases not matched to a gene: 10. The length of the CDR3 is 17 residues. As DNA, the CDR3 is TGTGCCAGCAGCGGAATCAGCGGGAGGGCCAACACAGATACGCAGTATTTT. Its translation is CASSGISGRANTDTQYF.

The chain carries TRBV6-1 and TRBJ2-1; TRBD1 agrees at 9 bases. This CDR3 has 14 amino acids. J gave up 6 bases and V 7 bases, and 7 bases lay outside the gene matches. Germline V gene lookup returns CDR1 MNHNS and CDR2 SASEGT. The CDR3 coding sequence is TGTGCCAGCAACGAGGGGGACAGGGCCAATGAGCAGTTCTTC. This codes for CASNEGDRANEQFF.

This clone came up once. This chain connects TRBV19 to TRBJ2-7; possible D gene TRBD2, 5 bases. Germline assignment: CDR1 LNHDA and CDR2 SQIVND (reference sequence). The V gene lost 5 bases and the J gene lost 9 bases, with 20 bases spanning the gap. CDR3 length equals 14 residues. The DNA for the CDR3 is TGTGCCAGTAGTCCTACCCACCGAGGGATCGCGCAGTACTTC. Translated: CASSPTHRGIAQYF.

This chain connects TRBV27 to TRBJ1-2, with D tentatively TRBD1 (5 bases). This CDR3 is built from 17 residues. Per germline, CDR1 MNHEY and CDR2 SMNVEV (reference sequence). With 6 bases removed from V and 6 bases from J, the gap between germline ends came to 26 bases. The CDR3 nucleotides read TGTGCCAGCAGCCCACTCCCGCCTGGGCGGGCGGGGGATGGCTACACCTTC. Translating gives CASSPLPPGRAGDGYTF.

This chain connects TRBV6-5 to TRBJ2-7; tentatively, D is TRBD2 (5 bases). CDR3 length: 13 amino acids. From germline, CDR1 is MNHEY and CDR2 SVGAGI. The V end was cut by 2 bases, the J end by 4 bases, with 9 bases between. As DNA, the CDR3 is TGTGCCAGCAGTTACCGGAGAGGGTACGAGCAGTACTTC. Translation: CASSYRRGYEQYF.

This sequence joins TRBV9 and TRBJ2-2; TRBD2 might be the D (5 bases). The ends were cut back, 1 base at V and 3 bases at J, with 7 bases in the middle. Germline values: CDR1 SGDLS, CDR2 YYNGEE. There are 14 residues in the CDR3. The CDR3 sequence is CASSVHGDTGELFF. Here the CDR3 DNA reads TGTGCCAGCAGCGTACACGGGGACACCGGGGAGCTGTTTTTT.

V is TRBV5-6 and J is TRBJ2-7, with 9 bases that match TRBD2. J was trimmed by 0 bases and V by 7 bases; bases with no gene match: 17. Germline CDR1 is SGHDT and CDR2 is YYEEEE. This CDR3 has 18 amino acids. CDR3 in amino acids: CASGGASGKGWSSYEQYV. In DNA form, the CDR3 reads TGTGCCAGCGGCGGGGCTAGCGGGAAGGGTTGGAGCTCCTACGAGCAGTACGTC.

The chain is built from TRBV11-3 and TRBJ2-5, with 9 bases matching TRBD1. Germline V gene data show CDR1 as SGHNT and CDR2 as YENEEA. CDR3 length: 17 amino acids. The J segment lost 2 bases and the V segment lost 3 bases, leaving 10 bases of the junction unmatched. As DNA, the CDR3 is TGTGCCAGCAGCTTGTGGGGACAGGGTGGCGGTCAAGAGACCCAGTACTTC. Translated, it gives CASSLWGQGGGQETQYF. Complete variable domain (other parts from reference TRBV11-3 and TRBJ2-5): EAGVVQSPRYKIIEKKQPVAFWCNPISGHNTLYWYLQNLGQGPELLIRYENEEAVDDSQLPKDRFSAERLKGVDSTLKIQPAELGDSAVYLCASSLWGQGGGQETQYFGPGTRLLVL.

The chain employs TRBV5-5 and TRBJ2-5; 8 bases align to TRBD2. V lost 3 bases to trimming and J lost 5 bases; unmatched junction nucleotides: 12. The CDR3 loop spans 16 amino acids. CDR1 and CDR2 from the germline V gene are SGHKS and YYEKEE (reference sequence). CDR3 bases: TGTGCCAGCAGCTCGCTTAGTCTAGCGGGCGGGGAGACCCAGTACTTC. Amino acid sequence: CASSSLSLAGGETQYF. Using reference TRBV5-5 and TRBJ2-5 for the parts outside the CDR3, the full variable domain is DAGVTQSPTHLIKTRGQQVTLRCSPISGHKSVSWYQQVLGQGPQFIFQYYEKEERGRGNFPDRFSARQFPNYSSELNVNALLLGDSALYLCASSSLSLAGGETQYFGPGTRLLVL.

The CDR3 spells CASTGQNQETQYF. CDR3 coding DNA: TGTGCCAGCACCGGACAGAACCAAGAGACCCAGTACTTC. The chain carries TRBV14 and TRBJ2-5; possible D gene TRBD1, 6 bases. In germline, CDR1 is SGHDN, CDR2 FVKESK. The CDR3 is made up of 13 amino acids. Between the trimmed V and J ends, which lost 7 bases and 0 bases, there was a span of 9 bases.

The CDR3 DNA sequence: TGTGCCAGCAGCTTAGTTGCGGCTTATAGCAATCAGCCCCAGCATTTT. It translates to CASSLVAAYSNQPQHF. The genes are TRBV7-8 and TRBJ1-5; D call uncertain. Germline V gene sequence: CDR1 SGHVS, CDR2 FQNEAQ. CDR3 length: 16 residues. Between the trimmed V and J ends, which lost 1 base and 0 bases, there was a span of 10 bases. Combining the CDR3 with reference TRBV7-8 and TRBJ1-5 gives the whole variable domain GAGVSQSPRYKVAKRGQDVALRCDPISGHVSLFWYQQALGQGPEFLTYFQNEAQLDKSGLPSDRFFAERPEGSVSTLKIQRTQQEDSAVYLCASSLVAAYSNQPQHFGDGTRLSIL.

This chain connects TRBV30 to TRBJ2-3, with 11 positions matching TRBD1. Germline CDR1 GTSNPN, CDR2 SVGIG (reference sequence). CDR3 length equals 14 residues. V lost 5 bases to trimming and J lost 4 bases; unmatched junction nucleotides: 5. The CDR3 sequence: CAWVGTGGADTQYF. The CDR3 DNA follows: TGTGCCTGGGTTGGGACAGGGGGGGCAGATACGCAGTATTTT.

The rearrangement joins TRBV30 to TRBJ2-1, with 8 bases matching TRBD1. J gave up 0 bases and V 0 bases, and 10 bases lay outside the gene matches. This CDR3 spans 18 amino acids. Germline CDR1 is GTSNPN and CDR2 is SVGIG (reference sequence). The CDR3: CAWSVPGQEFSSYNEQFF. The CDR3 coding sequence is TGTGCCTGGAGTGTCCCGGGACAGGAATTTAGCTCCTACAATGAGCAGTTCTTC.

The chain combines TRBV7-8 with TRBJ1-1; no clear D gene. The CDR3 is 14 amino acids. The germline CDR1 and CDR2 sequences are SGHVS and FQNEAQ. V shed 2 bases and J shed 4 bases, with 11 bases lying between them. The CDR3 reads CASSLTPVGTEAFF. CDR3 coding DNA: TGTGCCAGCAGCTTAACGCCGGTTGGCACTGAAGCTTTCTTT.

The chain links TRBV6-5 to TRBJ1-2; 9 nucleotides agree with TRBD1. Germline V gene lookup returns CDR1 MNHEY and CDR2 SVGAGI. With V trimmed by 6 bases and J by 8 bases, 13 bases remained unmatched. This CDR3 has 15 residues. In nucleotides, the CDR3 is TGTGCCAGCAGCCGCCTCTGGACAGGGGCGGGGGGCTACACCTTC. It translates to CASSRLWTGAGGYTF.

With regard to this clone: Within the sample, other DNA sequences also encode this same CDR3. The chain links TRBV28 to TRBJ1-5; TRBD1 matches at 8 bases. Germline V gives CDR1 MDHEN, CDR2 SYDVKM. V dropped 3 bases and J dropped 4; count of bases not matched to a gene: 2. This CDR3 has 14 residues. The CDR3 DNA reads TGTGCCAGCAGTTTCGGACAGGGTAATCAGCCCCAGCATTTT. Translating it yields CASSFGQGNQPQHF.

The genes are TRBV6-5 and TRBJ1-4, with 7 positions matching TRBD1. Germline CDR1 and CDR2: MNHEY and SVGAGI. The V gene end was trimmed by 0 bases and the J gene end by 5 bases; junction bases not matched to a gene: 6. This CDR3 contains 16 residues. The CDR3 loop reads CASSYSRGGGNEKLFF. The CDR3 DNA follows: TGTGCCAGCAGTTACTCACGAGGGGGCGGGAATGAAAAACTGTTTTTT.

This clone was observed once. The CDR3 region is CATSLNLVYGYTF. CDR3 bases: TGTGCCACCAGCCTTAATCTAGTTTATGGCTACACCTTC. The chain couples TRBV15 to TRBJ1-2; D remains ambiguous. Germline V gene sequence: CDR1 LNHNV, CDR2 YYDKDF (reference sequence). V lost 5 bases to trimming and J lost 5 bases, with 12 bases between them. There are 13 residues in the CDR3.

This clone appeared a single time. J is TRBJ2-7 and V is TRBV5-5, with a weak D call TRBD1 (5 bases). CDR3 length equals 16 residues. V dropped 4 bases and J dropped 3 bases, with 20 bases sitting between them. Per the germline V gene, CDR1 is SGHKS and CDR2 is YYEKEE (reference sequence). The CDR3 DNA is TGTGCCAGCAGCCGGAATTTGGATCAGGGCGGCTACGAGCAGTACGTC. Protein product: CASSRNLDQGGYEQYV.

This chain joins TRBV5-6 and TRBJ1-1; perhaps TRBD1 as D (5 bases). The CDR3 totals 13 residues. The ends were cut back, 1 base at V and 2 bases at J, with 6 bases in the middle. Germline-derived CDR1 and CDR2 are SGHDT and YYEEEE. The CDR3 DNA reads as TGTGCCAGCAGCTTGAGGGGCAACACTGAAGCTTTCTTT. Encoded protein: CASSLRGNTEAFF.

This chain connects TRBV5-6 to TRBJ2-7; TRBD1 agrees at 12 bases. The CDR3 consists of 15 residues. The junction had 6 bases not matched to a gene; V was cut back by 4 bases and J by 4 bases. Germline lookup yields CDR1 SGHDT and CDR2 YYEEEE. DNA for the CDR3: TGTGCCAGCAGCCCAACGGGACAGGGGGCATACGAGCAGTACTTC. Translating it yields CASSPTGQGAYEQYF. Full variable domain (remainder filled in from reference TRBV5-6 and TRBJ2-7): DAGVTQSPTHLIKTRGQQVTLRCSPKSGHDTVSWYQQALGQGPQFIFQYYEEEERQRGNFPDRFSGHQFPNYSSELNVNALLLGDSALYLCASSPTGQGAYEQYFGPGTRLTVT.

CDR3 nucleotides: TGTGCCAGCACGCCGGACAGGGGCTATCAGCCCCAGCATTTT. It translates to CASTPDRGYQPQHF. The chain combines TRBV28 with TRBJ1-5, with 9 bases fitting TRBD1. This CDR3 contains 14 residues. The germline gives CDR1 MDHEN, CDR2 SYDVKM. V dropped 7 bases and J dropped 5; count of bases not matched to a gene: 6.